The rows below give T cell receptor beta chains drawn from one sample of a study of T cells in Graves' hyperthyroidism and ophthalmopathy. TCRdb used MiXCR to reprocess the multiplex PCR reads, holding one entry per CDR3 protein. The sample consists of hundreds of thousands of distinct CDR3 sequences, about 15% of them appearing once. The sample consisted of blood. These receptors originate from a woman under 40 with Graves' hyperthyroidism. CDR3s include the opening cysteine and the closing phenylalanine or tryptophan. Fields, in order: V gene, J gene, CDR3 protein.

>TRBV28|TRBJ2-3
CASSFRASVGDTQYF
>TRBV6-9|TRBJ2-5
CASSCGAGEETQYF
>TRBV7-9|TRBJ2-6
CASSSPSSAGANVLTF
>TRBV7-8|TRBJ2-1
CASSAPGRRDNEQFF
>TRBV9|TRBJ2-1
CASSVYQTSDEQFF
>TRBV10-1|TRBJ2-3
CASSGGGSISDTQYF
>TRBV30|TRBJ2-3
CAWSGVASGFTDTQYF
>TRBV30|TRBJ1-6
CAWTEQGSSPLHF
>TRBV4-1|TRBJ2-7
CASSQAEGDYEQYF
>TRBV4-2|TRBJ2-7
CASSQESRTSGRNEQYF
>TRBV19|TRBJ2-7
CASSPRLLGEQYF
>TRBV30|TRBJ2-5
CAWGGSKETQYF
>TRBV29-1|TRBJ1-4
CSALTVSNEKLFF
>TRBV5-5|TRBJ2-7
CASSLEGDWYEQYF
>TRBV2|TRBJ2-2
CASNREGGNTGELFF
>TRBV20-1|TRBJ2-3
CSARRTGSTDTQYF
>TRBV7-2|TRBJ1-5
CASSQVGSNQPQHF
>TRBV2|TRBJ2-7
CASRLGQKVNEQYF